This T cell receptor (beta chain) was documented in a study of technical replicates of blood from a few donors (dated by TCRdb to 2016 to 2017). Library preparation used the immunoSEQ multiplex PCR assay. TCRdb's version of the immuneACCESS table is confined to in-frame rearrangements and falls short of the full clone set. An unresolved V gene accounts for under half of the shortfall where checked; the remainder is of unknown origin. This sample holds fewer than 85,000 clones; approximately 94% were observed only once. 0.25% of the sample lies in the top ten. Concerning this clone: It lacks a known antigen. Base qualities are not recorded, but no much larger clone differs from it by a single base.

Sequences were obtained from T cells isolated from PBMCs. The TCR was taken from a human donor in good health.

CDR3 sequence: CASSPTHPMTGNTEAFF. The sequenced DNA is TGTGCCAGCAGCCCCACACACCCGATGACAGGGAACACTGAAGCTTTCTTT. Here the chain combines TRBV7-3 and TRBJ1-1, and TRBD1 may be the D gene, going by 6 matching bases. From its cysteine to its phenylalanine, the CDR3 spans 17 amino acids. Solely the CDR3 DNA is kept, with 51 bases framed from the first base. CDR1 and CDR2 (SGHTA, FQGTGA) derive from the germline V gene. V gives up 5 bases and J gives up 1 base, and the segment between their germline ends measures 20 bases.